The 21 T cell receptor beta chains below all came from one sample that was sequenced in a study of blood T cell repertoires in COVID-19. Method: immunoSEQ multiplex PCR; TCRdb's copy keeps in-frame clones and lacks some. The data hold about 270,000 clones, with approximately 85% observed a single time. The sample taken for sequencing was peripheral blood. Source of these receptors: a human donor in a cohort sampled during active COVID-19.

J is TRBJ1-3 and V is TRBV25-1, with 11 bases fitting TRBD1. Trimming at V came to 0 bases and at J to 4 bases, leaving 8 bases not matched to a gene. The CDR3 consists of 18 residues. Germline-derived CDR1 and CDR2 are MGHDK and SYGVNS. CDR3 amino acids: CASSEYRTGGSGGNTIYF. The CDR3 DNA reads TGTGCCAGCAGTGAATACCGGACAGGGGGCTCCGGAGGAAACACCATATATTTT.

The V and J genes are TRBV29-1 and TRBJ2-1; D might be TRBD2 (5 bases). The ends were cut back, 4 bases at V and 2 bases at J, with 12 bases in the middle. This CDR3 contains 14 residues. Germline V gene data show CDR1 as SQVTM and CDR2 as ANQGSEA. The CDR3 is CSVGVRGTYNEQFF. The CDR3, as DNA: TGCAGCGTTGGGGTCCGGGGAACCTACAATGAGCAGTTCTTC.

This clone has only a few counts. This rearrangement joins TRBV10-3 to TRBJ1-1; 8 bases line up with TRBD1. The CDR3 length is 14 residues. Trimming took 6 bases from V and 10 from J; bases not matched to a gene: 13. Per germline, CDR1 ENHRY and CDR2 SYGVKD. CDR3 sequence reads: CAIREGTGGLGAFF. As DNA, the CDR3 is TGTGCCATCAGGGAAGGGACAGGAGGGTTAGGAGCTTTCTTT.

The chain combines TRBV9 with TRBJ1-3; D ambiguous. The CDR3 loop spans 13 amino acids. Trimming removed 2 bases at V and 2 bases at J, with 5 bases between. Germline V CDR1 and CDR2: SGDLS, YYNGEE. CDR3 loop: CASSVGTGNTIYF. CDR3 nucleotide sequence: TGTGCCAGCAGCGTCGGGACTGGAAACACCATATATTTT.

The chain recombines TRBV4-1 with TRBJ1-4; D unclear. The germline V and J ends were trimmed by 2 bases and 5 bases, with 12 bases remaining between them. The CDR3 runs to 15 residues. Germline V gives CDR1 MGHRA, CDR2 YSYEKL. CDR3 sequence (DNA): TGCGCCAGCAGCCAAAGGAGGGTCTCGAATGAAAAACTGTTTTTT. This translates into CASSQRRVSNEKLFF.

This clone was detected a few times. The germline gene is not matched at one end of the junction; a read error may be the cause. The V call is TRBV7-9, the J call TRBJ2-2; 11 bases align to TRBD2. The CDR3 is made up of 15 amino acids. Germline V gene lookup returns CDR1 SEHNR and CDR2 FQNEAQ (reference sequence). CDR3 sequence (DNA): TGTGCCAGCAGCCTAGCGGGAGGTCGTCCCGGGGAGCTGTTTTTT. Translating gives CASSLAGGRPGELFF.

The genes are TRBV6-5 and TRBJ1-1; D unclear. V lost 0 bases to trimming and J lost 3 bases, with 8 bases between them. Germline V gene sequence: CDR1 MNHEY, CDR2 SVGAGI. The CDR3 runs 14 residues. In DNA, the CDR3 is TGTGCCAGCAGTTACTCTATTGTCGACACTGAAGCTTTCTTT. The encoded protein is CASSYSIVDTEAFF.

This chain links TRBV27 with TRBJ2-1, with 7 bases fitting TRBD2. CDR3 length: 14 residues. With 2 bases clipped from V and 8 bases from J, the junction kept 6 bases outside the gene matches. Germline-derived CDR1 and CDR2 are MNHEY and SMNVEV (reference sequence). CDR3 loop: CASSLTGGIDEQFF. CDR3 nucleotides: TGTGCCAGCAGTTTAACGGGAGGTATAGATGAGCAGTTCTTC.

This clone was seen a single time. The rearrangement uses TRBV7-8 and TRBJ2-7; D may be TRBD1 (7 bases). The V gene lost 0 bases and the J gene lost 7 bases, with 19 bases spanning the gap. Germline CDR1 and CDR2: SGHVS and FQNEAQ. The CDR3 is made up of 16 amino acids. The CDR3 loop reads CASSLAGQGGSGEQYF. For the CDR3, the DNA is TGTGCCAGCAGCTTAGCGGGGCAGGGGGGATCGGGGGAGCAGTACTTC.

In its sample, this clone was seen once. The chain carries TRBV3-1 (or the pseudogene TRBV3-2) and TRBJ1-2; no reliable D call. Per germline, CDR1 LGHDT and CDR2 YNNKEL (reference sequence). The V end lost 1 base, the J end lost 3 bases, and 9 bases lay between the germline ends. CDR3 length equals 14 residues. CDR3 bases: TGTGCCAGCAGCCAAGGGGCGATCCACTATGGCTACACCTTC. The encoded protein is CASSQGAIHYGYTF.

V usage is TRBV21-1 and J usage is TRBJ2-3; the table's D call, TRBD2, was not checked against the DNA. TRBV21-1 is shown as a pseudogene. This CDR3 has 15 amino acids. The CDR3 sequence: CASSSTSGRPDTQYF. The CDR3 DNA follows: TGTGCCAGCAGCTCCACTAGCGGGAGGCCAGATACGCAGTATTTT.

The rearrangement uses TRBV6-2 or TRBV6-3 and TRBJ2-7; 12 nucleotides align to TRBD2. From germline, CDR1 is MNHEY and CDR2 SVGEGT. The CDR3 covers 15 residues. Trimming at V came to 2 bases and at J to 8 bases, leaving 7 bases not matched to a gene. The CDR3 is CASSYTTSGSFKQYF. The CDR3 nucleotides read TGTGCCAGCAGTTACACGACTAGCGGGAGCTTCAAGCAGTACTTC.

The chain combines TRBV6-5 with TRBJ1-6; tentative D call: TRBD1 (5 bases). Germline loops: CDR1 MNHEY, CDR2 SVGAGI. The ends were cut back, 7 bases at V and 10 bases at J, with 17 bases in the middle. The CDR3 extends over 14 amino acids. CDR3 sequence reads: CASKGGTIGSPLHF. For the CDR3, the DNA is TGTGCCAGCAAGGGAGGGACTATAGGATCACCCCTCCACTTT.

The gene calls are TRBV5-6 and TRBJ2-5; no clear D. The germline V gene has CDR1 SGHDT and CDR2 YYEEEE. The ends were cut back, 0 bases at V and 2 bases at J, with 5 bases in the middle. The CDR3 has 13 amino acids. The DNA for the CDR3 is TGTGCCAGCAGCTTGGGCCAGCAAGAGACCCAGTACTTC. This translates into CASSLGQQETQYF.

This clone was observed once. The CDR3 loop reads CASSVWTSSQETQYF. The CDR3 DNA reads as TGTGCCAGCAGCGTCTGGACTAGCAGCCAAGAGACCCAGTACTTC. The chain links TRBV7-6 to TRBJ2-5; 8 positions agree with TRBD2. Germline CDR1 and CDR2: SGHVS and FNYEAQ. CDR3 length equals 15 residues. The V and J ends lost 5 bases and 1 base, in that order; junction bases with no gene match: 6. Using reference TRBV7-6 and TRBJ2-5 for the parts outside the CDR3, the full variable domain is GAGVSQSPRYKVTKRGQDVALRCDPISGHVSLYWYRQALGQGPEFLTYFNYEAQQDKSGLPNDRFSAERPEGSISTLTIQRTEQRDSAMYRCASSVWTSSQETQYFGPGTRLLVL.

The chain's CDR3 is CASSLQGDKNTEAFF. The DNA for the CDR3 is TGCGCCAGCAGCTTGCAGGGGGACAAGAACACTGAAGCTTTCTTT. The rearrangement joins TRBV5-1 to TRBJ1-1; 7 bases are a match to TRBD1. The CDR3 is 15 residues long. Germline assignment: CDR1 SGHRS and CDR2 YFSETQ. The V gene end was trimmed by 1 base and the J gene end by 1 base; junction bases not matched to a gene: 4. Full variable domain (remainder filled in from reference TRBV5-1 and TRBJ1-1): KAGVTQTPRYLIKTRGQQVTLSCSPISGHRSVSWYQQTPGQGLQFLFEYFSETQRNKGNFPGRFSGRQFSNSRSEMNVSTLELGDSALYLCASSLQGDKNTEAFFGQGTRLTVV.

This chain connects TRBV27 to TRBJ1-2; tentatively, D is TRBD1 (6 bases). The germline V gene encodes CDR1 MNHEY and CDR2 SMNVEV (reference sequence). The CDR3 covers 13 residues. V lost 5 bases, J lost 4 bases, and 11 bases lay in between. The DNA of the CDR3 is TGTGCCAGCAGTCCTCGACAGGCCTATGGCTACACCTTC. Amino acid sequence: CASSPRQAYGYTF.

The rearrangement uses TRBV15 and TRBJ2-3, with TRBD2 matching over 7 bases. V was clipped by 0 bases and J by 2 bases; unmatched bases: 2. CDR1 and CDR2 from the germline V gene are LNHNV and YYDKDF (reference sequence). The CDR3 covers 15 residues. This CDR3 is CATSREAGVTDTQYF. The DNA for the CDR3 is TGTGCCACCAGCAGAGAGGCGGGGGTCACAGATACGCAGTATTTT.

J is TRBJ2-6 and V is TRBV11-2; TRBD1 agrees at 7 bases. The CDR3 runs 15 residues. Germline V lookup: CDR1 SGHAT, CDR2 FQNNGV. V lost 2 bases and J lost 2; bases outside the gene matches: 0. The CDR3 spells CASSLQGAGANVLTF. The CDR3, as DNA: TGTGCCAGCAGCTTACAGGGGGCTGGGGCCAACGTCCTGACTTTC.

This clone appeared once. The chain has TRBV5-1 and TRBJ2-2; D perhaps matches TRBD1 (5 bases). Germline loops: CDR1 SGHRS, CDR2 YFSETQ. V was clipped by 0 bases and J by 3 bases, with 9 bases between them. This CDR3 is 15 amino acids long. CDR3 sequence: CASSLDPGYTGELFF. The CDR3 DNA follows: TGCGCCAGCAGCTTGGATCCAGGGTACACCGGGGAGCTGTTTTTT.

This sequence joins TRBV28 and TRBJ2-7; 9 bases line up with TRBD2. This CDR3 is built from 15 residues. CDR1 is MDHEN, CDR2 SYDVKM, per germline. With 3 bases clipped from V and 3 bases from J, the junction kept 6 bases outside the gene matches. CDR3 DNA: TGTGCCAGCAGTTTCATAGCGGGAGTCTTCTACGAGCAGTACTTC. Translating gives CASSFIAGVFYEQYF.